The 24 T cell receptor beta chains in this list originate from one sample, sequenced in a study of cytomegalovirus exposure and HLA in healthy donors. PCR employed 60 Vbeta and 13 Jbeta primers. Measured with immunoSEQ multiplex PCR; TCRdb has only the in-frame clones, and not every one. Among approximately 210,000 clones listed, about four fifths were seen once. Material: PBMCs. The receptors come from a girl aged 5 to 17 in good health and CMV-seropositive.

The chain couples TRBV6-5 to TRBJ1-4, with a tentative D call TRBD1 (5 bases). V lost 5 bases and J lost 8, with 18 bases in between. CDR3 length: 15 residues. From germline, CDR1 is MNHEY and CDR2 SVGAGI. The CDR3 reads CASSPTVPQREKLFF. The CDR3, as DNA: TGTGCCAGCAGTCCGACAGTTCCCCAGCGAGAAAAACTGTTTTTT.

This clone was recorded once. Because it lacks the conserved phenylalanine or tryptophan at the end, this CDR3 is likely a read error. The V call is TRBV4-3, the J call TRBJ1-2, with TRBD1 matching over 11 bases. With 4 bases clipped from V and 5 bases from J, the junction kept 6 bases outside the gene matches. CDR1 and CDR2 from the germline V gene are LGHNA and YSLEER. This CDR3 is built from 15 residues. The CDR3 DNA follows: TGCGCCAGCAGCCCTGGACAGGGGGCCCCATATGGCTACACCCTC. Its protein is CASSPGQGAPYGYTL.

A remark on this clone: An end of the junction differs from the germline gene, which may be a read error. This chain joins TRBV6-1 and TRBJ2-3, with 13 bases that match TRBD2. Germline V gene sequence: CDR1 MNHNS, CDR2 SASEGT. The length of the CDR3 is 15 residues. The DNA of the CDR3 is TGTGCCAGCAGTGACTCCTGGACTAGCGGGGGCCGGTTGGGTTTT. It is translated as CASSDSWTSGGRLGF.

This sequence joins TRBV11-2 and TRBJ2-7; 7 nucleotides align to TRBD1. Unmatched junction bases numbered 8, after V lost 0 bases and J lost 0 bases. Germline lookup yields CDR1 SGHAT and CDR2 FQNNGV. The CDR3 consists of 17 residues. The CDR3 coding sequence is TGTGCCAGCAGCTTAGACAGCCGGGCAGGGGGCTCCTACGAGCAGTACTTC. Protein product: CASSLDSRAGGSYEQYF.

The rearrangement joins TRBV19 to TRBJ2-7; 9 nucleotides agree with TRBD2. V shed 7 bases, J shed 4 bases, and the junction held 5 bases outside the gene matches. CDR3 size: 13 residues. CDR1 and CDR2 from the germline V gene are LNHDA and SQIVND (reference sequence). In DNA, the CDR3 is TGTGCCAGTAAGACTAGCGGAGAGTACGAGCAGTACTTC. Its protein is CASKTSGEYEQYF. Filled out from reference TRBV19 and TRBJ2-7, the complete variable domain reads DGGITQSPKYLFRKEGQNVTLSCEQNLNHDAMYWYRQDPGQGLRLIYYSQIVNDFQKGDIAEGYSVSREKKESFPLTVTSAQKNPTAFYLCASKTSGEYEQYFGPGTRLTVT.

The chain combines TRBV6-1 with TRBJ1-1; tentatively, D is TRBD1 (5 bases). The CDR3 consists of 14 residues. V lost 7 bases to trimming and J lost 0 bases, with 12 bases between them. Germline lookup yields CDR1 MNHNS and CDR2 SASEGT. The CDR3 reads CASIREGLNTEAFF. The CDR3 coding sequence is TGTGCCAGCATACGGGAGGGGTTGAACACTGAAGCTTTCTTT.

This clone was seen only once. The V gene is TRBV5-4, the J gene TRBJ2-7, with 11 bases lining up with TRBD2. Looked up from germline, CDR1 is SGHNT and CDR2 is YYREEE (reference sequence). CDR3 length: 17 amino acids. V gave up 5 bases and J gave up 0 bases; unmatched junction bases: 10. The CDR3 nucleotides read TGTGCCAGCAGGGCGGTACCAGGGACTAGCGGCTCCTACGAGCAGTACTTC. This translates into CASRAVPGTSGSYEQYF. The full variable domain, completed using reference TRBV5-4 and TRBJ2-7, is ETGVTQSPTHLIKTRGQQVTLRCSSQSGHNTVSWYQQALGQGPQFIFQYYREEENGRGNFPPRFSGLQFPNYSSELNVNALELDDSALYLCASRAVPGTSGSYEQYFGPGTRLTVT.

The genes are TRBV27 and TRBJ1-2, with D unclear. CDR3 length: 13 amino acids. Germline V gives CDR1 MNHEY, CDR2 SMNVEV (reference sequence). Between the trimmed V and J ends, which lost 0 bases and 5 bases, there was a span of 7 bases. This CDR3 is CASSLSKEYGYTF. The CDR3 DNA sequence: TGTGCCAGCAGTTTATCAAAGGAGTATGGCTACACCTTC.

This clone has a handful of counts. The chain uses TRBV4-3 and TRBJ2-7, with 9 bases aligning to TRBD1. Germline V CDR1 and CDR2: LGHNA, YSLEER. The CDR3 covers 15 residues. V lost 1 base and J lost 4; bases outside the gene matches: 5. CDR3 in DNA: TGCGCCAGCAGCCAAGTGCGGGACAGGGTGTACGAGCAGTACTTC. Translated, it gives CASSQVRDRVYEQYF.

CDR3 sequence reads: CASSFSGQGNGYTF. CDR3 sequence (DNA): TGTGCCAGCAGTTTCTCTGGACAGGGGAATGGCTACACCTTC. The rearrangement joins TRBV27 to TRBJ1-2; the match to TRBD1 covers 9 bases. CDR1 is MNHEY, CDR2 SMNVEV, per germline (reference sequence). J gave up 6 bases and V 3 bases, and 5 bases lay outside the gene matches. This CDR3 has 14 residues.

The genes are TRBV9 and TRBJ1-2; 11 nucleotides line up with TRBD1. Germline V gene data show CDR1 as SGDLS and CDR2 as YYNGEE. The trim removed 4 bases at V and 5 bases at J, leaving 13 bases unmatched. CDR3 length: 17 residues. The CDR3 protein is CASSPSLSGTGGYGYTF. Here the CDR3 DNA reads TGTGCCAGCAGCCCTTCTCTCTCGGGGACAGGGGGTTATGGCTACACCTTC.

The chain recombines TRBV30 with TRBJ2-1, with 12 positions matching TRBD2. The CDR3 runs to 12 residues. After removal of 4 bases from V and 12 bases from J, the junction contained 4 bases not matched to a gene. Germline CDR1 GTSNPN, CDR2 SVGIG (reference sequence). The DNA of the CDR3 is TGTGCCTGGACTAGCGGGGGGGCGGCGCAGTTCTTC. Its translation is CAWTSGGAAQFF.

V and J are TRBV9 and TRBJ2-3; D might be TRBD2 (6 bases). The V end lost 3 bases, the J end lost 0 bases, and 11 bases lay between the germline ends. Germline lookup yields CDR1 SGDLS and CDR2 YYNGEE. This CDR3 is 15 amino acids long. CDR3 bases: TGTGCCAGCAGCGCGGGGGACTCTAGCACAGATACGCAGTATTTT. Translating gives CASSAGDSSTDTQYF.

The gene calls are TRBV10-3 and TRBJ2-1, with 9 bases aligning to TRBD2. The J segment lost 5 bases and the V segment lost 7 bases, leaving 9 bases of the junction unmatched. This CDR3 spans 15 amino acids. CDR1 and CDR2 from the germline V gene are ENHRY and SYGVKD. The DNA of the CDR3 is TGTGCCATCACTCCCGCAGCGGGGGGTAACAATGAGCAGTTCTTC. It specifies CAITPAAGGNNEQFF.

The chain recombines TRBV4-2 with TRBJ2-1; TRBD2 aligns across 11 bases. The ends lost 0 bases at V and 4 bases at J; junction bases unmatched: 8. Germline V lookup: CDR1 LGHNA, CDR2 YNFKEQ. This CDR3 has 18 residues. The CDR3 DNA follows: TGTGCCAGCAGCCAAGAACCAGAGAGACTAGCGGGGTACAATGAGCAGTTCTTC. Residues: CASSQEPERLAGYNEQFF.

The chain uses TRBV19 and TRBJ1-6; D perhaps matches TRBD1 (6 bases). The germline CDR1 and CDR2 sequences are LNHDA and SQIVND (reference sequence). V was cut by 3 bases and J by 14 bases, with 14 bases left in between. The length of the CDR3 is 13 residues. The CDR3 protein is CASSIRQAPALHF. The DNA for the CDR3 is TGTGCCAGTAGTATTCGACAGGCCCCGGCCCTCCACTTT.

This clone was recorded once. V is TRBV2 and J is TRBJ2-5; 8 nucleotides agree with TRBD2. The CDR3 runs 14 residues. The germline CDR1 and CDR2 sequences are SNHLY and FYNNEI. V lost 7 bases to trimming and J lost 5 bases; unmatched junction nucleotides: 9. The CDR3 DNA follows: TGTGCCAGCAACCCTCGGGAGGGTCCGGAGACCCAGTACTTC. Amino acids: CASNPREGPETQYF.

This chain uses TRBV7-2 with TRBJ1-2; TRBD1 might be the D (5 bases). Trimming took off 3 bases at V and 8 bases at J, with 16 bases between the two ends. The CDR3 sequence is 14 residues long. Germline assignment: CDR1 SGHTA and CDR2 FQGNSA. The CDR3 loop reads CASSFRGRENGYTF. The CDR3 region has the DNA TGTGCCAGCAGCTTTAGGGGCAGAGAGAACGGCTACACCTTC.

The chain uses TRBV10-3 and TRBJ1-5; D is unclear. The CDR3 covers 13 residues. Trimming pared 5 bases from V and 7 bases from J, leaving 12 bases between. Per the germline V gene, CDR1 is ENHRY and CDR2 is SYGVKD. The CDR3 spells CAISSDKFQPQHF. The CDR3 DNA is TGTGCCATCAGTTCTGACAAATTCCAGCCCCAGCATTTT.

This chain uses TRBV7-2 with TRBJ1-4; no clear D. Trimming took off 5 bases at V and 0 bases at J, with 13 bases between the two ends. The CDR3 has 16 amino acids. Per the germline V gene, CDR1 is SGHTA and CDR2 is FQGNSA. The CDR3: CASSQTMIATNEKLFF. The CDR3 bases are TGTGCCAGCAGCCAAACTATGATAGCAACTAATGAAAAACTGTTTTTT.

The V and J genes are TRBV5-1 and TRBJ1-2; D gene unclear. The V end was cut by 1 base, the J end by 2 bases, with 9 bases between. Germline V lookup: CDR1 SGHRS, CDR2 YFSETQ. The CDR3 extends over 14 amino acids. CDR3 region: CASSLQDINYGYTF. The CDR3 nucleotides are TGCGCCAGCAGCTTGCAGGATATAAACTATGGCTACACCTTC.

This clone was seen a few times. The rearrangement links TRBV5-1 to TRBJ2-2; the match to TRBD1 covers 8 bases. The trim removed 4 bases at V and 4 bases at J, leaving 9 bases unmatched. Germline CDR1 and CDR2: SGHRS and YFSETQ. The CDR3 consists of 16 residues. CDR3 sequence: CASSLRQGPGTGELFF. CDR3 nucleotide sequence: TGCGCCAGCAGCCTCCGACAGGGGCCTGGCACCGGGGAGCTGTTTTTT. The full variable domain, rest sourced from reference TRBV5-1 and TRBJ2-2, is KAGVTQTPRYLIKTRGQQVTLSCSPISGHRSVSWYQQTPGQGLQFLFEYFSETQRNKGNFPGRFSGRQFSNSRSEMNVSTLELGDSALYLCASSLRQGPGTGELFFGEGSRLTVL.

This clone appeared a single time. The V and J genes are TRBV11-2 and TRBJ2-3, with 7 bases aligning to TRBD2. J lost 5 bases, V lost 1 base, and 3 bases had no gene match. This CDR3 region has 14 residues. CDR1 and CDR2 from the germline V gene are SGHAT and FQNNGV. The CDR3 bases are TGTGCCAGCAGCTTAGCGGGGGGTTTAGATACGCAGTATTTT. This codes for CASSLAGGLDTQYF.

The chain has TRBV5-6 and TRBJ1-4; no definite D call. CDR1 is SGHDT, CDR2 YYEEEE, per germline. This CDR3 is 15 amino acids long. Trimming stripped 1 base from V and 14 bases from J, with 21 bases between. The CDR3 nucleotides read TGTGCCAGCAGCTTGCTGGCAGCGCCCCTTGGGTCCCTGTTTTTT. It is translated as CASSLLAAPLGSLFF.